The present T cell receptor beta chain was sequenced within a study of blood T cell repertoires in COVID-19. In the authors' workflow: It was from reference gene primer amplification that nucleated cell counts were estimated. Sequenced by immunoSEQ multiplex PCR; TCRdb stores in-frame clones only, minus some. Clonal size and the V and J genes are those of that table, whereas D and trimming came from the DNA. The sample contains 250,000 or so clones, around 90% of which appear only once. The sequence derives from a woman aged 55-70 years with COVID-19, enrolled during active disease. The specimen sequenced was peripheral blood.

The CDR3 bases are TGTGCCAGCAGTGAAGAGCTAGCGGGAGCCTACGAGCAGTACTTC. Protein product: CASSEELAGAYEQYF. The rearrangement links TRBV2 to TRBJ2-7, with 10 bases that match TRBD2. Unmatched junction bases numbered 2, after V lost 1 base and J lost 2 bases. CDR3 length: 15 residues. Germline V gene data show CDR1 as SNHLY and CDR2 as FYNNEI.